This TCR beta chain was retrieved from a study of shared clonotypes between healthy human individuals. The naive CD8 population came from CD45RO-negative cells selected for CCR7, without terminally differentiated effector memory CD45RA+ cells. CDR3 size: 13 residues. Germline V gene lookup returns CDR1 MNHEY and CDR2 SMNVEV (reference sequence). The V gene lost 3 bases and the J gene lost 4 bases, with 9 bases spanning the gap. Clones were sequenced by immunoSEQ multiplex PCR, and TCRdb holds only the in-frame ones, with some missing. Among approximately 2,000,000 clones listed, around 95% were seen once.

The source of this sequence is a man between 18 and 29 years old in good health. Some clones in this sample may be carry-over from other donors' samples. The V call is TRBV27, the J call TRBJ1-2; D remains ambiguous. The sample taken for sequencing was naive CD8+ T cells from PBMCs. The CDR3 nucleotides are TGTGCCAGCAGTTTTGAGTCAGGCTATGGCTACACCTTC. This encodes CASSFESGYGYTF.